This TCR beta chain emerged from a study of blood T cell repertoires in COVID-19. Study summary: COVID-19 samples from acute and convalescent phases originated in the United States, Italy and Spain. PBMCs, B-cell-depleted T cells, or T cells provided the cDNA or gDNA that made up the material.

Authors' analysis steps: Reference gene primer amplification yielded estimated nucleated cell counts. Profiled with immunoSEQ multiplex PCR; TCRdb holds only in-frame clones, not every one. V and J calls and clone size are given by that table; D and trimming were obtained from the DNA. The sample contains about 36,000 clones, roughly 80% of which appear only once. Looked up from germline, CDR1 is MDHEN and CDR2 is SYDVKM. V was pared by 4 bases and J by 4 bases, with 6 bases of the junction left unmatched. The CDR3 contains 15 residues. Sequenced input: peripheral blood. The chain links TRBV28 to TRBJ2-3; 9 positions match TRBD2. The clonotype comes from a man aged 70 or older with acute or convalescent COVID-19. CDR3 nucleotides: TGTGCCAGCAGTTCCATAGCGGGAGAGGCAGATACGCAGTATTTT. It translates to CASSSIAGEADTQYF.